This T cell receptor beta chain was captured in a study of T cells after yellow fever vaccination. In the study overall: Some fractions had low cell numbers, and these were prepared with SMART-Seq v4 Ultra Low Input. Findings and limits, study-wide: The booster response re-showed most primary clones: around 96% CD4, about 89% CD8. The study noted that FACS-sorted repertoires could contain abundant clonotypes contaminating from the bulk population.

From the 5' RACE reads, TCRdb called clonotypes with MiXCR, one entry per CDR3 protein. This table has about 260,000 distinct CDR3 sequences, approximately 5.2% appearing once. This clonotype was picked up many times. Its antigen is unidentified. Germline lookup yields CDR1 SGHTA and CDR2 FQGTGA. The CDR3 totals 13 residues. Trimming cost V 5 bases and J 5 bases, with 12 bases left between them. The TCR sequence derives from a man younger than 30 who received the YFV17D yellow fever vaccine. The chain links TRBV7-3 to TRBJ1-2; possible D gene TRBD1, 5 bases. This material consisted of CD4+ T cells sorted from PBMCs, taken on the day of the yellow fever booster vaccination. The CDR3: CASSPGTGYGYTF. In nucleotides, the CDR3 is TGTGCCAGCAGCCCCGGGACCGGTTATGGCTACACCTTC.